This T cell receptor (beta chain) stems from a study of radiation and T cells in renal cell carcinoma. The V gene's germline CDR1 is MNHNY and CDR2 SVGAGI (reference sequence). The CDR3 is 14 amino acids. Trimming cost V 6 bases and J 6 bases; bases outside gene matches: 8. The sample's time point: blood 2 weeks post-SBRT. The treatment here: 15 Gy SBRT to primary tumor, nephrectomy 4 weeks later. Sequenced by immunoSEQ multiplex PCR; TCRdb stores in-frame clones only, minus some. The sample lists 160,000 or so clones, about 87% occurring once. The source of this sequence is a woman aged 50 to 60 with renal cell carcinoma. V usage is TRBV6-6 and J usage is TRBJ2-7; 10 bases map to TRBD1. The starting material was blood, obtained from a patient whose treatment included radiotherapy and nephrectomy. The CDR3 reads CASRLEGTGAEQYF. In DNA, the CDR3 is TGTGCCAGCAGACTCGAAGGGACAGGGGCCGAGCAGTACTTC.